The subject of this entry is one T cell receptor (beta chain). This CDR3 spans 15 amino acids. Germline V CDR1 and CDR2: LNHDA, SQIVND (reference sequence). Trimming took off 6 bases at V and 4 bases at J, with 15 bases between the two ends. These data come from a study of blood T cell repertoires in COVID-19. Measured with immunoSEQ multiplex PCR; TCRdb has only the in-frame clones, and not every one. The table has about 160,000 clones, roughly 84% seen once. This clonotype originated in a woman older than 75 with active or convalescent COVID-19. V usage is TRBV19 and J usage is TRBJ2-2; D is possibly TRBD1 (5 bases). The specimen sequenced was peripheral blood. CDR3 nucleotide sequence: TGTGCCAGTAGGGGGCAGATAAAGACCACCGGGGAGCTGTTTTTT. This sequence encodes CASRGQIKTTGELFF. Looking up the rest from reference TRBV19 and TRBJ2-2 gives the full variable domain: DGGITQSPKYLFRKEGQNVTLSCEQNLNHDAMYWYRQDPGQGLRLIYYSQIVNDFQKGDIAEGYSVSREKKESFPLTVTSAQKNPTAFYLCASRGQIKTTGELFFGEGSRLTVL.